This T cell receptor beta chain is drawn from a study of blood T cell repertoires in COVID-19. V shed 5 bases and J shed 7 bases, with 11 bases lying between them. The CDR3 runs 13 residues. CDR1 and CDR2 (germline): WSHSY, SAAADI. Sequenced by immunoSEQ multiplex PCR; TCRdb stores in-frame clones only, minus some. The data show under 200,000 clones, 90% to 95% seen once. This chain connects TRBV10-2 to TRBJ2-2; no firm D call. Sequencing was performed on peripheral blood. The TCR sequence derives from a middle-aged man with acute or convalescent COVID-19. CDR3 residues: CASSRTYGGELFF. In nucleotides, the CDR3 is TGCGCCAGCAGTAGAACGTACGGCGGGGAGCTGTTTTTT.